Here is one T cell receptor (beta chain) with its context. Profiling relied on immunoSEQ multiplex PCR, and the TCRdb table lists in-frame clones only, not all of them. The table has around 19,000 clones, 82% seen once; the top ten hold 29%. The germline V gene has CDR1 SGHAT and CDR2 FQDESV (reference sequence). The CDR3 is 16 residues long. V lost 5 bases and J lost 4, with 20 bases in between. This record comes from a study of control samples from healthy donors and cancer patients. Sequencing was done on a sample of PBMCs. The TCR sequence derives from a man aged 80 or over with head and neck cancer. The V call is TRBV11-1, the J call TRBJ2-5; tentative D call: TRBD1 (6 bases). This CDR3 is CASSLTGSSSLETQYF. In nucleotides, the CDR3 is TGTGCCAGCAGCCTCACAGGGTCCTCGTCCTTAGAGACCCAGTACTTC.